This TCR beta chain emerged from a study of blood T cell repertoires in COVID-19. At the level of the study: COVID-19 samples collected from the United States, Italy and Spain covered acute and convalescent phases. In each case, the material was cDNA or gDNA derived from T cells, B-cell-depleted T cells, or PBMCs.

The V segment lost 4 bases and the J segment 7 bases; nucleotides outside the gene matches: 8. The CDR3 length is 15 residues. Germline CDR1 and CDR2: SGHDT and YYEEEE. Under the authors' procedure: Reference gene primer amplification gave estimated nucleated cell counts. Some clones are missing from TCRdb's copy, which holds only in-frame ones; the method was immunoSEQ multiplex PCR. That table is the source of V, J and clone size, and D and trimming were worked out from the DNA. Among approximately 170,000 clones listed, 80% to 90% were seen once. J is TRBJ1-6 and V is TRBV5-6; TRBD1 aligns across 7 bases. This TCR came from a young man who had recovered from COVID-19. Sample: peripheral blood. CDR3 sequence: CASSPAGTANSPLHF. The CDR3 DNA is TGTGCCAGCAGCCCAGCCGGGACAGCCAATTCACCCCTCCACTTT. The whole variable domain, filled in from reference TRBV5-6 and TRBJ1-6, reads DAGVTQSPTHLIKTRGQQVTLRCSPKSGHDTVSWYQQALGQGPQFIFQYYEEEERQRGNFPDRFSGHQFPNYSSELNVNALLLGDSALYLCASSPAGTANSPLHFGNGTRLTVT.